This passage covers 22 T cell receptor beta chains from one sample sequenced in a study of Ad26.COV2.S vaccination and SARS-CoV-2 variants. Sequencing was performed with immunoSEQ multiplex PCR; in TCRdb, only in-frame clones are kept and a portion is missing. Found here are some 270,000 clones, around nine tenths of them singletons; the top ten hold 2.9%. Regarding treatment: over 15 received Ad26.COV2.S at low or high dose, single or two shots; several received placebo; per-sample allocation not given. After the first vaccine or placebo injection, samples were drawn on day 63. Specimen: peripheral blood, collected in a trial of Ad26.COV2.S vaccine versus placebo. The receptors here all came from a person between 18 and 60 years old who received the Ad26.COV2.S COVID-19 vaccine or a placebo.

The chain carries TRBV7-8 and TRBJ1-5; D may be TRBD1 (5 bases). The V end lost 1 base, the J end lost 9 bases, and 13 bases lay between the germline ends. The CDR3 consists of 14 residues. Germline V CDR1 and CDR2: SGHVS, FQNEAQ. CDR3 nucleotide sequence: TGTGCCAGCAGCTTAGGGCAGGGCGTCCGGCCCCAGCATTTT. Translation: CASSLGQGVRPQHF. The entire variable domain, with the rest obtained from reference TRBV7-8 and TRBJ1-5, is as follows: GAGVSQSPRYKVAKRGQDVALRCDPISGHVSLFWYQQALGQGPEFLTYFQNEAQLDKSGLPSDRFFAERPEGSVSTLKIQRTQQEDSAVYLCASSLGQGVRPQHFGDGTRLSIL.

The chain joins TRBV2 to TRBJ2-7; D is ambiguous. Germline V gives CDR1 SNHLY, CDR2 FYNNEI. The V gene lost 2 bases and the J gene lost 3 bases, with 11 bases spanning the gap. The CDR3 is 14 residues long. The DNA for the CDR3 is TGTGCCAGCAGTGAATTAGCCAAAATCTACGAGCAGTACTTC. It codes for CASSELAKIYEQYF. Variable domain in full (rest from reference TRBV2 and TRBJ2-7): EPEVTQTPSHQVTQMGQEVILRCVPISNHLYFYWYRQILGQKVEFLVSFYNNEISEKSEIFDDQFSVERPDGSNFTLKIRSTKLEDSAMYFCASSELAKIYEQYFGPGTRLTVT.

The V and J genes are TRBV9 and TRBJ1-5, with D perhaps matching TRBD1 (5 bases). The germline CDR1 and CDR2 sequences are SGDLS and YYNGEE. The CDR3 runs to 15 residues. With 2 bases removed from V and 2 bases from J, the gap between germline ends came to 11 bases. CDR3 sequence (DNA): TGTGCCAGCAGCGTGGGGACCGCCCGCAATCAGCCCCAGCATTTT. It specifies CASSVGTARNQPQHF.

This clone was observed at least ten times. Other DNA sequences of this sample code for an identical CDR3. This chain joins TRBV6-5 and TRBJ1-1; no clear D gene. Trimming cost V 0 bases and J 6 bases, with 8 bases left between them. There are 13 residues in the CDR3. The germline CDR1 and CDR2 sequences are MNHEY and SVGAGI. The chain's CDR3 is CASSYSKSAEAFF. The CDR3 nucleotides are TGTGCCAGCAGTTACTCGAAGTCAGCTGAAGCTTTCTTT.

This chain links TRBV7-8 with TRBJ2-1; the D gene is possibly TRBD1 (5 bases). Germline V lookup: CDR1 SGHVS, CDR2 FQNEAQ. Trimming took off 5 bases at V and 5 bases at J, with 19 bases between the two ends. The CDR3 consists of 16 residues. The CDR3 DNA sequence: TGTGCCAGCAGCCCCCAAGGGGCAGGAGCAAACAATGAGCAGTTCTTC. Protein: CASSPQGAGANNEQFF.

This clone was found once. The chain couples TRBV9 to TRBJ1-2, with TRBD1 matching over 7 bases. The CDR3 contains 14 residues. J was trimmed by 4 bases and V by 1 base; bases with no gene match: 4. Germline V CDR1 and CDR2: SGDLS, YYNGEE. The CDR3 bases are TGTGCCAGCAGCGTAAGGGGGCTCGGCTATGGCTACACCTTC. Protein: CASSVRGLGYGYTF.

The V gene is TRBV2, the J gene TRBJ1-2; the D gene is possibly TRBD1 (6 bases). In germline, CDR1 is SNHLY, CDR2 FYNNEI. The CDR3 totals 15 residues. Trimming shortened V by 4 bases and J by 0 bases, and 12 bases separated the two germline ends. Here the CDR3 DNA reads TGTGCCAGCAGTGGGGAAGGGGGAACTAACTATGGCTACACCTTC. It translates to CASSGEGGTNYGYTF.

The V gene is TRBV7-2, the J gene TRBJ1-5; the match to TRBD1 covers 7 bases. Germline V lookup: CDR1 SGHTA, CDR2 FQGNSA. J was trimmed by 3 bases and V by 5 bases; bases with no gene match: 10. The CDR3 is made up of 16 amino acids. Here the CDR3 DNA reads TGTGCCAGCAGCCGCATGTCAGACAGGGTCAATCAGCCCCAGCATTTT. It translates to CASSRMSDRVNQPQHF.

V is TRBV27 and J is TRBJ2-6, with D perhaps matching TRBD2 (7 bases). The CDR3 loop spans 17 amino acids. V dropped 3 bases and J dropped 0 bases, with 12 bases sitting between them. In germline, CDR1 is MNHEY, CDR2 SMNVEV (reference sequence). CDR3 nucleotide sequence: TGTGCCAGCAGTTTGGCGGGGGCCAGCTCTGGGGCCAACGTCCTGACTTTC. Encoded protein: CASSLAGASSGANVLTF.

The chain carries TRBV18 and TRBJ1-3; 11 bases agree with TRBD1. V lost 3 bases to trimming and J lost 2 bases; unmatched junction nucleotides: 3. The CDR3 has 16 residues. Germline loops: CDR1 KGHSH, CDR2 LQKENI. This CDR3 is CASSPLDRGPGNTIYF. As DNA, the CDR3 is TGTGCCAGCTCACCTCTGGACAGGGGGCCTGGAAACACCATATATTTT.

As for this clone: Other DNA sequences within the sample encode an identical CDR3. V and J are TRBV7-9 and TRBJ1-1; D gene ambiguous. Germline V CDR1 and CDR2: SEHNR, FQNEAQ (reference sequence). V lost 5 bases and J lost 0, with 7 bases in between. The CDR3 is made up of 13 amino acids. The CDR3: CASSAEMNTEAFF. CDR3 sequence (DNA): TGTGCCAGCAGCGCAGAGATGAACACTGAAGCTTTCTTT.

V is TRBV23-1 and J is TRBJ1-5; possible D gene TRBD1, 5 bases. TRBV23-1 is assigned to the ORF class and has an uncertain function. The CDR3 consists of 15 residues. Trimming took off 6 bases at V and 0 bases at J, with 12 bases between the two ends. CDR3 nucleotide sequence: TGCGCCAGCAGCTCCGACAGTTATAGCAATCAGCCCCAGCATTTT. Translation: CASSSDSYSNQPQHF.

The V call is TRBV19, the J call TRBJ2-2; D uncertain. With 6 bases removed from V and 6 bases from J, the gap between germline ends came to 11 bases. The CDR3 length is 13 residues. Germline CDR1 LNHDA, CDR2 SQIVND (reference sequence). CDR3 region: CASRSVDAGELFF. CDR3 DNA: TGTGCCAGTAGATCGGTGGACGCCGGGGAGCTGTTTTTT.

The chain is built from TRBV19 and TRBJ2-4, with D maybe TRBD1 (6 bases). CDR3 length: 15 residues. Germline V lookup: CDR1 LNHDA, CDR2 SQIVND (reference sequence). V dropped 6 bases and J dropped 7 bases, with 19 bases sitting between them. DNA of the CDR3: TGTGCCAGTAGCCTCAACCACCAGGGGTGGAACATTCAGTACTTC. The encoded protein is CASSLNHQGWNIQYF.

CDR3 sequence (DNA): TGTGCCAGCAGCCCAGGGACAGGGCCCGAGACCCAGTACTTC. As protein: CASSPGTGPETQYF. This chain connects TRBV7-9 to TRBJ2-5; 9 bases agree with TRBD1. V gave up 5 bases and J gave up 5 bases; unmatched junction bases: 6. The CDR3 loop spans 14 amino acids. CDR1 is SEHNR and CDR2 is FQNEAQ in the germline V gene (reference sequence).

A few counts support this clone. This specimen includes other DNA sequences encoding the same CDR3. The chain carries TRBV5-1 and TRBJ2-1, with TRBD1 as a possible D gene (5 bases). The V end lost 0 bases, the J end lost 5 bases, and 6 bases lay between the germline ends. The CDR3 has 13 amino acids. CDR1 SGHRS and CDR2 YFSETQ come from the germline V gene. CDR3 in DNA: TGCGCCAGCAGCTTGGCAGGGAACAATGAGCAGTTCTTC. This encodes CASSLAGNNEQFF.

The chain joins TRBV19 to TRBJ1-1; perhaps TRBD1 as D (5 bases). The CDR3 sequence is 15 residues long. CDR1 LNHDA and CDR2 SQIVND come from the germline V gene (reference sequence). V lost 8 bases and J 4 bases, leaving 20 bases between the germline ends. CDR3 sequence: CASLPSSLGGTEAFF. In DNA, the CDR3 is TGTGCCAGTCTTCCCTCAAGTCTCGGGGGCACTGAAGCTTTCTTT.

CDR3 sequence (DNA): TGTGCCAGCAGTTTCGATGGCCAGGGATATGGCTACACCTTC. This sequence encodes CASSFDGQGYGYTF. V and J are TRBV6-5 and TRBJ1-2, with D maybe TRBD1 (5 bases). The CDR3 has 14 residues. Trimming pared 4 bases from V and 5 bases from J, leaving 14 bases between. Germline-derived CDR1 and CDR2 are MNHEY and SVGAGI.

The chain carries TRBV7-9 and TRBJ2-1; possibly TRBD1 or TRBD2 for D (5 bases each). From germline, CDR1 is SEHNR and CDR2 FQNEAQ (reference sequence). The ends were cut back, 7 bases at V and 0 bases at J, with 19 bases in the middle. The CDR3 loop spans 17 amino acids. CDR3 residues: CASNFPAEGSSYNEQFF. The CDR3, as DNA: TGTGCCAGCAATTTCCCCGCCGAGGGGAGCTCCTACAATGAGCAGTTCTTC.

The chain couples TRBV15 to TRBJ2-6; the D is unclear. The CDR3 runs to 13 residues. Germline V gives CDR1 LNHNV, CDR2 YYDKDF (reference sequence). Trimming stripped 9 bases from V and 0 bases from J, with 6 bases between. The CDR3 sequence: CATTVSGANVLTF. In DNA form, the CDR3 reads TGTGCCACAACAGTCTCTGGGGCCAACGTCCTGACTTTC.

V and J are TRBV7-9 and TRBJ2-5, with 12 nucleotides matching TRBD2. The V gene's germline CDR1 is SEHNR and CDR2 FQNEAQ (reference sequence). V lost 5 bases, J lost 4 bases, and 11 bases stayed unmatched. The CDR3 consists of 17 residues. CDR3 DNA sequence: TGTGCCAGCAGCCTCGGACTAGCGGGAAACATCAGAGAGACCCAGTACTTC. Translation gives CASSLGLAGNIRETQYF.

The chain has TRBV3-1 (or the pseudogene TRBV3-2) and TRBJ2-1; 8 bases fit TRBD2. The CDR3 runs to 13 residues. Germline assignment: CDR1 LGHDT and CDR2 YNNKEL (reference sequence). J lost 9 bases, V lost 4 bases, and 5 bases had no gene match. In DNA, the CDR3 is TGTGCCAGCAGCCGGACTAGCCTGCTTGAGCAGTTCTTC. Amino acid sequence: CASSRTSLLEQFF.